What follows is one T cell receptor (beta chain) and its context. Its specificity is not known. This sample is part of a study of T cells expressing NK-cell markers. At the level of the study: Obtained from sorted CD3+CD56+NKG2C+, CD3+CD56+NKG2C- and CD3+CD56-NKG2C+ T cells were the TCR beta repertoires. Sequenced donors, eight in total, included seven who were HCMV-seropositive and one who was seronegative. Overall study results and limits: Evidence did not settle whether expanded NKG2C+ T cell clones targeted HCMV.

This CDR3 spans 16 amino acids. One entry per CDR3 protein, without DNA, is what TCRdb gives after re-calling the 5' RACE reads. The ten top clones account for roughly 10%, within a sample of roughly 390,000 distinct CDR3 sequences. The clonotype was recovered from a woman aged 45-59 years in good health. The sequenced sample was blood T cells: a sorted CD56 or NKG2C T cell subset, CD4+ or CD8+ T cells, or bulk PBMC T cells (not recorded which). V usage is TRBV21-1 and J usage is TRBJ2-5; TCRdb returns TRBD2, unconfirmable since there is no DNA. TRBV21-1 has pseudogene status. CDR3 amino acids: CASSNSQREAGETQYF.